These 10 T cell receptor beta chains originate from one sample sequenced in a study of cytomegalovirus exposure and HLA in healthy donors. PCR primers comprised 60 Vbeta and 13 Jbeta primers. The method was immunoSEQ multiplex PCR; TCRdb's version includes in-frame clones alone and lacks a portion of them. The sample shows around 130,000 clones, around 82% of them seen only once. Sequencing was performed on PBMCs. The receptors shown here come from a boy younger than 18 in good health and CMV-seronegative.

This clone is a singleton in its sample. The rearrangement uses TRBV9 and TRBJ2-4; D is possibly TRBD2 (6 bases). The CDR3 is 13 amino acids. From germline, CDR1 is SGDLS and CDR2 YYNGEE. V gave up 0 bases and J gave up 8 bases, with 9 bases separating them. CDR3 sequence (DNA): TGTGCCAGCAGCGTAGAAGGGGAGGACATTCAGTACTTC. Amino acids: CASSVEGEDIQYF.

The chain carries TRBV9 and TRBJ2-1; 11 bases align to TRBD2. The germline V gene encodes CDR1 SGDLS and CDR2 YYNGEE. The CDR3 consists of 14 residues. Trimming removed 0 bases from V and 10 bases from J; junction bases left unmatched: 3. As DNA, the CDR3 is TGTGCCAGCAGCGTAGCCCCTAGCGGGGGGGAGCAGTTCTTC. This sequence encodes CASSVAPSGGEQFF.

The chain combines TRBV4-1 with TRBJ1-1; 8 positions agree with TRBD1. This CDR3 comprises 15 residues. Trimming cost V 2 bases and J 7 bases; bases outside gene matches: 9. Per germline, CDR1 MGHRA and CDR2 YSYEKL. The CDR3 loop is CASSQRAAGGGEAFF. The CDR3, as DNA: TGCGCCAGCAGCCAAAGAGCAGCAGGGGGCGGTGAAGCTTTCTTT.

J is TRBJ2-7 and V is TRBV11-2; 9 bases fit TRBD2. The V gene's germline CDR1 is SGHAT and CDR2 FQNNGV. The CDR3 sequence is 15 residues long. V shed 5 bases, J shed 0 bases, and the junction held 5 bases outside the gene matches. The CDR3 DNA is TGTGCCAGCAGCCGGACTAGCGATTTCTCCTACGAGCAGTACTTC. It encodes CASSRTSDFSYEQYF.

This clone was seen ten or more times. The gene calls are TRBV7-2 and TRBJ2-5; D is unresolved. Germline values: CDR1 SGHTA, CDR2 FQGNSA. The CDR3 loop spans 11 amino acids. Trimming cost V 5 bases and J 2 bases, with 3 bases left between them. CDR3 sequence (DNA): TGTGCCAGCAGCCTACAAGAGACCCAGTACTTC. Its protein is CASSLQETQYF.

This clone appeared once. The chain links TRBV30 to TRBJ2-7; 8 nucleotides agree with TRBD2. Germline values: CDR1 GTSNPN, CDR2 SVGIG (reference sequence). The J segment lost 4 bases and the V segment lost 8 bases, leaving 7 bases of the junction unmatched. The CDR3 covers 12 residues. The CDR3 bases are TGTGCCGTAAGCGGGAGCTTATACGAGCAGTACTTC. Encoded protein: CAVSGSLYEQYF.

The chain uses TRBV18 and TRBJ2-5; 8 bases match TRBD2. Germline V lookup: CDR1 KGHSH, CDR2 LQKENI. This CDR3 comprises 16 residues. With 3 bases clipped from V and 5 bases from J, the junction kept 11 bases outside the gene matches. CDR3 amino acids: CASSPVAGGRQETQYF. The CDR3 DNA reads TGTGCCAGCTCACCCGTGGCGGGAGGCCGGCAGGAGACCCAGTACTTC.

The chain combines TRBV7-9 with TRBJ2-5; 9 bases are shared with TRBD2. The V segment lost 5 bases and the J segment 4 bases; nucleotides outside the gene matches: 17. Per germline, CDR1 SEHNR and CDR2 FQNEAQ (reference sequence). CDR3 size: 18 residues. CDR3 amino acids: CASSRFGSGRRDIETQYF. The CDR3, as DNA: TGTGCCAGCAGCAGGTTTGGTAGCGGGAGAAGAGATATAGAGACCCAGTACTTC.

The chain recombines TRBV2 with TRBJ1-2, with 8 bases identical to TRBD1. Losses at the gene ends were 10 bases for V and 4 bases for J; bases not matched to a gene: 8. Germline loops: CDR1 SNHLY, CDR2 FYNNEI. This CDR3 is built from 13 residues. CDR3 coding DNA: TGTGCCACCGCGAGGACAGGGATCTATGGCTACACCTTC. Its translation: CATARTGIYGYTF.

In its sample, this clone was seen a few times. The genes are TRBV19 and TRBJ2-2; maybe TRBD2 (5 bases). The CDR3 is 14 residues long. Germline lookup yields CDR1 LNHDA and CDR2 SQIVND (reference sequence). The V and J ends lost 10 bases and 6 bases respectively, with 18 bases between them. The CDR3 sequence: CAIKPEGRAGELFF. CDR3 coding DNA: TGTGCCATAAAACCCGAAGGGCGGGCCGGGGAGCTGTTTTTT.